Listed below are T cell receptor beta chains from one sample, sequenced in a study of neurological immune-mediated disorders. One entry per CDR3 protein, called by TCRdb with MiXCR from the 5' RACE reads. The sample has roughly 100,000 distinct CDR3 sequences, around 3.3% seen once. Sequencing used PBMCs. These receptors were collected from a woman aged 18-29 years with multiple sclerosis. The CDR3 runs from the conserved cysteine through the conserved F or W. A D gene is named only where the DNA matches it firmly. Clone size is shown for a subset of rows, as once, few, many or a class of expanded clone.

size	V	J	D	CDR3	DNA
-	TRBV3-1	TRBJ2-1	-	CASSQVRGSSYNEQFF	TGTGCCAGCAGCCAAGTACGGGGGAGCTCCTACAATGAGCAGTTCTTC
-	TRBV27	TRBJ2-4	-	CASSLSSGRGLITQSKNIQYF	TGTGCCAGCAGTTTATCGAGTGGCAGGGGTCTTATCACTCAATCCAAAAACATTCAGTACTTC
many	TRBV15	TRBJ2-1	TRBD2	CATSRGRAGPYNEQFF	TGTGCCACCAGCAGAGGCAGAGCGGGACCCTACAATGAGCAGTTCTTC
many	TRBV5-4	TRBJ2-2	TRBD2	CASRHINGGTNTGELFF	TGTGCCAGCAGACACATCAACGGGGGGACGAACACCGGGGAGCTGTTTTTT
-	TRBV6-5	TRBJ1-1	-	CASSRTAMNTEAFF	TGTGCCAGCAGCAGGACCGCAATGAACACTGAAGCTTTCTTT
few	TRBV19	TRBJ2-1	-	CASSLASNYNEQFF	TGTGCCAGTAGTCTGGCTAGCAACTACAATGAGCAGTTCTTC
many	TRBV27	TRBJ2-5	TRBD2	CASSLWVAGGVPETQYF	TGTGCCAGCAGTTTATGGGTAGCGGGAGGGGTCCCAGAGACCCAGTACTTC
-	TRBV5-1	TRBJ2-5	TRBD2	CASSLAAGGGETQYF	TGCGCCAGCAGCTTGGCCGCGGGAGGCGGAGAGACCCAGTACTTC
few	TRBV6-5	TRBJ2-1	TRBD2	CASSRGGGSYNEQFF	TGTGCCAGCAGCCGGGGGGGTGGGTCCTACAATGAGCAGTTCTTC
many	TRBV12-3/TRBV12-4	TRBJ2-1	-	CASSLNPSDNEQFF	TGTGCCAGCAGTTTAAATCCCAGCGACAATGAGCAGTTCTTC
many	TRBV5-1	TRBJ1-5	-	CASSQHPTDQPQHF	TGCGCCAGCAGCCAGCACCCAACCGATCAGCCCCAGCATTTT
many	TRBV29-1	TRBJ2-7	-	CSVEVWGPYEQYF	TGCAGCGTTGAAGTATGGGGTCCTTACGAGCAGTACTTC
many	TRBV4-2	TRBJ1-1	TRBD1	CASSQETGAYTEAFF	TGTGCCAGCAGCCAAGAGACAGGGGCGTACACTGAAGCTTTCTTT
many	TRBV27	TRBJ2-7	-	CASSLTWRGLHEQYF	TGTGCCAGCAGTCTCACGTGGAGGGGGCTACACGAGCAGTACTTC
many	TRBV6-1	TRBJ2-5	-	CASSESSRVGETQYF	TGTGCCAGCAGTGAAAGCTCCAGAGTTGGAGAGACCCAGTACTTC
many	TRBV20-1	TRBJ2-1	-	CSVHSGGAGDYNEQFF	TGCAGTGTACATTCTGGGGGGGCGGGTGACTACAATGAGCAGTTCTTC
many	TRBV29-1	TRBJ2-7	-	CSVVGTMGVINEQYF	TGCAGCGTTGTAGGGACGATGGGTGTAATAAACGAGCAGTACTTC
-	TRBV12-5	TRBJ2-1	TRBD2	CASGLAGGGDEQFF	TGTGCTAGTGGTTTGGCGGGGGGAGGGGATGAGCAGTTCTTC
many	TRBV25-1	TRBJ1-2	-	CASSESGYGYTF	TGTGCCAGCAGTGAATCGGGCTATGGCTACACCTTC
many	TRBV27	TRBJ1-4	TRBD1	CASSYTGGLQEKLFF	TGTGCCAGCAGTTACACAGGGGGCCTTCAGGAAAAACTGTTTTTT
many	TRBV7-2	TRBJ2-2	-	CASSSQIGTGELFF	TGTGCCAGCAGCTCTCAGATAGGTACCGGGGAGCTGTTTTTT
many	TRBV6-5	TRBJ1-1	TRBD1	CASSLEPGTGGTEAFF	TGTGCCAGCAGTTTAGAACCCGGGACAGGGGGCACTGAAGCTTTCTTT
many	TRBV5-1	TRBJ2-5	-	CASSPVQETQYF	TGCGCCAGCAGCCCGGTCCAAGAGACCCAGTACTTC
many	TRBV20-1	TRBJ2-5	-	CSAREGAGASF	TGCAGTGCTAGAGAGGGTGCGGGCGCGTCCTTC
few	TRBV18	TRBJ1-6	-	CASSPRDSLNSPLHF	TGTGCCAGCTCACCACGGGACTCATTAAATTCACCCCTCCACTTT
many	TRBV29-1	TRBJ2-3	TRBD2	CSVGSVASGTRTDTQYF	TGCAGCGTTGGAAGCGTTGCTAGCGGGACTCGCACAGATACGCAGTATTTT
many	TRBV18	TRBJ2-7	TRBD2	CASSRKPGLAGYEQYF	TGTGCCAGCTCACGTAAACCGGGACTAGCGGGCTACGAGCAGTACTTC